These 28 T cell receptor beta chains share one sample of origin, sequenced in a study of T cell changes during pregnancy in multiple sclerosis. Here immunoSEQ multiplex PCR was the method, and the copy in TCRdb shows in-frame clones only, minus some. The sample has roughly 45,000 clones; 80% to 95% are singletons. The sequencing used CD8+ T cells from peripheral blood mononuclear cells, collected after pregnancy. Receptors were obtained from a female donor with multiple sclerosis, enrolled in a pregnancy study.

The CDR3 DNA is TGCGCCAGCAGCTTGGGGGCCCTCTCCAACACTGAAGCTTTCTTT. Its translation is CASSLGALSNTEAFF. V and J are TRBV5-1 and TRBJ1-1; D is unclear. Germline CDR1 reads SGHRS; CDR2 reads YFSETQ. The CDR3 contains 15 residues. V lost 0 bases, J lost 2 bases, and 11 bases lay in between. The full variable domain, in which reference TRBV5-1 and TRBJ1-1 provide the parts outside the CDR3, is KAGVTQTPRYLIKTRGQQVTLSCSPISGHRSVSWYQQTPGQGLQFLFEYFSETQRNKGNFPGRFSGRQFSNSRSEMNVSTLELGDSALYLCASSLGALSNTEAFFGQGTRLTVV.

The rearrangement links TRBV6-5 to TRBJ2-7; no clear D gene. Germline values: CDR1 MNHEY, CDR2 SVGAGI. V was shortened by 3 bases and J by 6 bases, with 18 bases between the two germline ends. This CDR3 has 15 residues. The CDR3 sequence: CASSYTGDAMSEQYF. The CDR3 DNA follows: TGTGCCAGCAGTTATACGGGTGATGCTATGAGCGAGCAGTACTTC.

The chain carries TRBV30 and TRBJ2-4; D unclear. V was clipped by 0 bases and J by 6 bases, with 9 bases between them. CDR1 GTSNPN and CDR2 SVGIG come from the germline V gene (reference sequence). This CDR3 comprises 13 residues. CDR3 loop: CAWSVPRINIQYF. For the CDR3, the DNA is TGTGCCTGGAGTGTACCCAGGATAAACATTCAGTACTTC.

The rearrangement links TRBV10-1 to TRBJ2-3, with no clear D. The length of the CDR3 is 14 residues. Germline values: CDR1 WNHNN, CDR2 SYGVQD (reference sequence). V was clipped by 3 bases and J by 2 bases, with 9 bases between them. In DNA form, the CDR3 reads TGCGCCAGCAGTGACTCTTCCTCCACAGATACGCAGTATTTT. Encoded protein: CASSDSSSTDTQYF.

For the CDR3, the DNA is TGTGCCAGCAGCTTCGGACAGGGGGCATTCGGGAGTGGCTACACCTTC. Translated: CASSFGQGAFGSGYTF. The J gene is TRBJ1-2, the V gene TRBV27; 11 positions agree with TRBD1. After removal of 6 bases from V and 7 bases from J, the junction contained 13 bases not matched to a gene. The CDR3 has 16 residues. Germline V gene lookup returns CDR1 MNHEY and CDR2 SMNVEV (reference sequence).

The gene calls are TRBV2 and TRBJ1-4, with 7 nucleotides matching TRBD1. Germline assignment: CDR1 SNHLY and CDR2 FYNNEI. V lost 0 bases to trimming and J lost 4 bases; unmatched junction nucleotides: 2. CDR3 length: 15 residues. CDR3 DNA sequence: TGTGCCAGCAGTGAAGCCCGGGACAGTAATGAAAAACTGTTTTTT. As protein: CASSEARDSNEKLFF. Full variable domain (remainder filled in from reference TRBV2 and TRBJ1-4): EPEVTQTPSHQVTQMGQEVILRCVPISNHLYFYWYRQILGQKVEFLVSFYNNEISEKSEIFDDQFSVERPDGSNFTLKIRSTKLEDSAMYFCASSEARDSNEKLFFGSGTQLSVL.

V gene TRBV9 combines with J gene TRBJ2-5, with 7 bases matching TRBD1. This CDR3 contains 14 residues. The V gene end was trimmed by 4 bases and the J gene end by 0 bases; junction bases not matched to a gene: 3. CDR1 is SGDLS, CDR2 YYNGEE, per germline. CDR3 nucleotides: TGTGCCAGCAGCTCGGGGACAGACCAAGAGACCCAGTACTTC. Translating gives CASSSGTDQETQYF.

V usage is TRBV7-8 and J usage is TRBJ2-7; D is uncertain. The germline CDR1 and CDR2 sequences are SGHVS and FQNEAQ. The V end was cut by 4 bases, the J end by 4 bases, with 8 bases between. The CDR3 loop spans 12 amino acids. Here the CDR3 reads CASSSESYEQYF. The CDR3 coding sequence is TGTGCCAGCAGCTCGGAGAGTTACGAGCAGTACTTC.

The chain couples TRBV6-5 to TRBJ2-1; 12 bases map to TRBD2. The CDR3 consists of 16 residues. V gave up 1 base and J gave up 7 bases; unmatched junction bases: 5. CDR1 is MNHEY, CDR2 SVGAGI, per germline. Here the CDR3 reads CASSYWTSGEGNEQFF. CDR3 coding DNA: TGTGCCAGCAGTTACTGGACTAGCGGGGAGGGTAATGAGCAGTTCTTC.

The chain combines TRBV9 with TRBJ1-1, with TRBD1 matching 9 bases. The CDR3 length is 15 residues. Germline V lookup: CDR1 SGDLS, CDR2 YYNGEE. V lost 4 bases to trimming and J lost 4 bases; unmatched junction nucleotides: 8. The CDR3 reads CASSPDRGLGTEAFF. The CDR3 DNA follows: TGTGCCAGCAGCCCGGACAGGGGATTGGGCACTGAAGCTTTCTTT. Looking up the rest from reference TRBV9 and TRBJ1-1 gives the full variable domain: DSGVTQTPKHLITATGQRVTLRCSPRSGDLSVYWYQQSLDQGLQFLIQYYNGEERAKGNILERFSAQQFPDLHSELNLSSLELGDSALYFCASSPDRGLGTEAFFGQGTRLTVV.

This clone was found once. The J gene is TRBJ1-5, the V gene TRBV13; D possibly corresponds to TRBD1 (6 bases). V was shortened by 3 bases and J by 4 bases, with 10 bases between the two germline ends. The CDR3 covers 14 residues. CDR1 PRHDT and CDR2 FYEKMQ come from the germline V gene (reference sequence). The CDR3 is CASSFGQTNQPQHF. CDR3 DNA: TGTGCCAGCAGCTTCGGACAGACAAATCAGCCCCAGCATTTT.

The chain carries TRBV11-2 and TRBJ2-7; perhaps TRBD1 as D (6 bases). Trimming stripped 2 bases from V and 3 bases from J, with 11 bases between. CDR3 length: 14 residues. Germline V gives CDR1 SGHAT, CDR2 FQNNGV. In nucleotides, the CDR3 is TGTGCCAGCAGCTTATGGGGGCACCGCTACGAGCAGTACTTC. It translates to CASSLWGHRYEQYF.

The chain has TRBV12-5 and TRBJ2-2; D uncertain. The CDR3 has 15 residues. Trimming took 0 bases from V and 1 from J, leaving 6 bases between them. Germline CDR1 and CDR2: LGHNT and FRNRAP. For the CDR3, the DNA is TGTGCTAGTGGTTTGGTACAGATGAACACCGGGGAGCTGTTTTTT. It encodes CASGLVQMNTGELFF.

The CDR3 nucleotides are TGCGCCAGCAGCTTGACGGCTAGCGTCGGGGAGCTGTTTTTT. Translated: CASSLTASVGELFF. The V and J genes are TRBV5-1 and TRBJ2-2, with D possibly TRBD2 on 6 matching bases. The CDR3 is made up of 14 amino acids. The germline V and J ends were trimmed by 1 base and 7 bases, with 11 bases remaining between them. CDR1 is SGHRS and CDR2 is YFSETQ in the germline V gene.

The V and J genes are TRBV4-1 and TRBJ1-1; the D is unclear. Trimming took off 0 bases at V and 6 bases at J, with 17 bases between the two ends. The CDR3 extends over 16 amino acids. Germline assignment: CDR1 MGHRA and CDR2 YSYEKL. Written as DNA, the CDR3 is TGCGCCAGCAGCCAAGACCAAATTGGCCCGAGGGCTGAAGCTTTCTTT. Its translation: CASSQDQIGPRAEAFF.

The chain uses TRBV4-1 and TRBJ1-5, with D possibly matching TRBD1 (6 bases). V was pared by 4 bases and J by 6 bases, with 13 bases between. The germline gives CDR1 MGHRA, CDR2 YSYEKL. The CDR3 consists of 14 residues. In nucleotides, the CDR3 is TGCGCCAGCAGCCCGACTACAGGGATTCAGCCCCAGCATTTT. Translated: CASSPTTGIQPQHF.

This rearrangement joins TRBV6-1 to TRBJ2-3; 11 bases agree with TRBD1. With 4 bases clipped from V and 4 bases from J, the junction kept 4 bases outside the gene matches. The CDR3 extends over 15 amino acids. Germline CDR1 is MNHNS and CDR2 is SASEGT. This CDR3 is CASSGTGGAADTQYF. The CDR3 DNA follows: TGTGCCAGCAGTGGGACAGGGGGCGCGGCAGATACGCAGTATTTT.

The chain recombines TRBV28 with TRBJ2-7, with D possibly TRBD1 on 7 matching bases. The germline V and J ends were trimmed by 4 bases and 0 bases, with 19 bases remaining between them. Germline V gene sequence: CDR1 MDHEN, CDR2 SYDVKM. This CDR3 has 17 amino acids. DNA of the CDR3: TGTGCCAGCAGTTCTCCCCCCACAGGGGACTTCTCCTACGAGCAGTACTTC. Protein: CASSSPPTGDFSYEQYF.

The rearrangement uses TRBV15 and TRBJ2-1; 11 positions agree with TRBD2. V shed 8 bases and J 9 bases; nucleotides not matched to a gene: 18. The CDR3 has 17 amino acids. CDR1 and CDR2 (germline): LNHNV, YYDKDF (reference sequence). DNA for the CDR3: TGTGCCACCGATTTTAGAGGGGGGACTAGCGGATCAGGTGAGCAGTTCTTC. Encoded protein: CATDFRGGTSGSGEQFF.

Here the CDR3 reads CASSQDLGGRPYDNEQFF. The CDR3 DNA reads TGCGCCAGCAGCCAAGATCTTGGCGGGAGGCCTTATGATAATGAGCAGTTCTTC. This rearrangement joins TRBV4-1 to TRBJ2-1; 8 bases line up with TRBD2. The CDR3 is made up of 18 amino acids. Germline CDR1 is MGHRA and CDR2 is YSYEKL. J was trimmed by 7 bases and V by 0 bases; bases with no gene match: 14.

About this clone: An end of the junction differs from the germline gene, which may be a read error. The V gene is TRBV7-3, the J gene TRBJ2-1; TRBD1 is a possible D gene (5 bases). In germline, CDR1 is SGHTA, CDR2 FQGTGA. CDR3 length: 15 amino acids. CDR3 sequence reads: CASSLTGVISNEQFF. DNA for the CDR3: TGTGCCAGCAGCCTAACAGGAGTAATAAGCAATGAGCAGTTCTTC.

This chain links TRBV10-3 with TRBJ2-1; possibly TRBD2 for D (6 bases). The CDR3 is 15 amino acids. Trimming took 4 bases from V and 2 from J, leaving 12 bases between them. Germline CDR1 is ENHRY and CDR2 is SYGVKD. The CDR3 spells CAISGGTSPYNEQFF. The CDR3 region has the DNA TGTGCCATCAGTGGTGGGACTTCCCCCTACAATGAGCAGTTCTTC.

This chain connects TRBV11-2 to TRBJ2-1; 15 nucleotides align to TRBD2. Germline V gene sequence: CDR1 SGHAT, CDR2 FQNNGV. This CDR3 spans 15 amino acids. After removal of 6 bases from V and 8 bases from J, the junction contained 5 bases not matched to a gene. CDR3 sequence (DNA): TGTGCCAGCAGGTCGGGACTAGCGGGAGGCGATGAGCAGTTCTTC. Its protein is CASRSGLAGGDEQFF.

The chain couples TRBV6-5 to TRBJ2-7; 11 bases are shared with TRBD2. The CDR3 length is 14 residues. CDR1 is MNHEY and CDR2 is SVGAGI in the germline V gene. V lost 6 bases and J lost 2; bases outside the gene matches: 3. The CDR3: CASSSGLAAYEQYF. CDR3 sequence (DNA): TGTGCCAGCAGCTCGGGACTAGCGGCCTACGAGCAGTACTTC.

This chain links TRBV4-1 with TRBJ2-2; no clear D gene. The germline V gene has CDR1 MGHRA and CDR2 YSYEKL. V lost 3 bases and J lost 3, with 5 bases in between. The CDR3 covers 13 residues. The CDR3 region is CASSHSYTGELFF. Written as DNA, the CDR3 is TGCGCCAGCAGCCATTCCTACACCGGGGAGCTGTTTTTT.

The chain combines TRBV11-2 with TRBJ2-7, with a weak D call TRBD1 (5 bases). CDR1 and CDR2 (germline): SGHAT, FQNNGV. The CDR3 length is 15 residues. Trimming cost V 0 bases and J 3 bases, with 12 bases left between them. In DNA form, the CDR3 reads TGTGCCAGCAGCTTAGACAGGGCTCGTGGCTACGAGCAGTACTTC. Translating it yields CASSLDRARGYEQYF. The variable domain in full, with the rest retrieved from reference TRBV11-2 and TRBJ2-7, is EAGVAQSPRYKIIEKRQSVAFWCNPISGHATLYWYQQILGQGPKLLIQFQNNGVVDDSQLPKDRFSAERLKGVDSTLKIQPAKLEDSAVYLCASSLDRARGYEQYFGPGTRLTVT.

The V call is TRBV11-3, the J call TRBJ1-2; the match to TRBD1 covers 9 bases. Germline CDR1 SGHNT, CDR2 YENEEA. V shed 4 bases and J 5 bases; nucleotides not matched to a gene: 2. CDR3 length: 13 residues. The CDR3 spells CASSSGQGYGYTF. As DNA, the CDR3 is TGTGCCAGCAGCTCAGGACAGGGGTATGGCTACACCTTC.

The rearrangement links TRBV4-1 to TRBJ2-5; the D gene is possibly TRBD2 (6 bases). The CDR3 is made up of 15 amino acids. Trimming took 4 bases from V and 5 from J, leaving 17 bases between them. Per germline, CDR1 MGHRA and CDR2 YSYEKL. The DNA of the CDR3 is TGCGCCAGCAGCCCTGGGGAGGCCCAGTGGGAGACCCAGTACTTC. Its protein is CASSPGEAQWETQYF.